One and the same sample provided the 27 T cell receptor beta chains below, sequenced in a study of CXCR3-negative and CXCR3-positive naive CD8 T cells. Researchers prepared the TRB cDNA libraries using 5' RACE with UMI labels. Reanalyzing the 5' RACE reads, TCRdb keeps one entry per CDR3 protein, without DNA. The sample spans around 56,000 distinct CDR3 sequences; the ten largest clones claim 0.35% to 0.5%. Source material: naive CXCR3- CD8+ T cells from blood. The subset here: CD45RO-CCR7+CD27+CD95- naive CD8+ T cells lacking CXCR3 (TNR3-). The receptors were gathered from a human donor in good health. Some clones in this sample may be carry-over from other donors' samples.

This rearrangement joins TRBV6-1 to TRBJ2-7; the TRBD2 assignment by TCRdb is unverifiable without DNA. The CDR3 is 12 amino acids. Germline CDR1 MNHNS, CDR2 SASEGT. CDR3: CASRTGGDEQYF.

V gene TRBV28 combines with J gene TRBJ2-1; with no DNA, the TCRdb D assignment of TRBD2 cannot be verified. Per the germline V gene, CDR1 is MDHEN and CDR2 is SYDVKM. This CDR3 region has 14 residues. The CDR3 is CASSFGLVYNEQFF. Drawing the rest from reference TRBV28 and TRBJ2-1, the complete variable domain is DVKVTQSSRYLVKRTGEKVFLECVQDMDHENMFWYRQDPGLGLRLIYFSYDVKMKEKGDIPEGYSVSREKKERFSLILESASTNQTSMYLCASSFGLVYNEQFFGPGTRLTVL.

This chain links TRBV28 with TRBJ2-5. Germline V CDR1 and CDR2: MDHEN, SYDVKM. The CDR3 length is 13 residues. This CDR3 is CASRYAEMETQYF.

The chain joins TRBV7-6 to TRBJ2-1; TCRdb outputs TRBD1, but without DNA this stays unchecked. The CDR3 has 15 amino acids. Germline lookup yields CDR1 SGHVS and CDR2 FNYEAQ. CDR3 amino acids: CASSLGWGGENEQFF.

V gene TRBV12-3 or TRBV12-4 combines with J gene TRBJ2-1; TCRdb's D call, TRBD2, is unchecked because there is no DNA. CDR3 length: 14 residues. CDR3 loop: CASSFSLAGNEQFF.

The rearrangement joins TRBV25-1 to TRBJ2-1; without DNA, the TCRdb call of TRBD1 cannot be checked. The CDR3 totals 15 residues. Looked up from germline, CDR1 is MGHDK and CDR2 is SYGVNS. The CDR3: CASSPSVGGESEQFF. Full variable domain (outside the CDR3, taken from reference TRBV25-1 and TRBJ2-1): EADIYQTPRYLVIGTGKKITLECSQTMGHDKMYWYQQDPGMELHLIHYSYGVNSTEKGDLSSESTVSRIRTEHFPLTLESARPSHTSQYLCASSPSVGGESEQFFGPGTRLTVL.

This chain uses TRBV10-3 with TRBJ2-2; checking the TCRdb D call of TRBD1 is not possible without DNA. Germline V gene sequence: CDR1 ENHRY, CDR2 SYGVKD. The CDR3 runs to 16 residues. CDR3 sequence: CAISQGQGGITGELFF.

The rearrangement links TRBV7-9 to TRBJ2-7; TCRdb lists TRBD1, though no DNA is available to test this call. This CDR3 contains 14 residues. Germline CDR1 and CDR2: SEHNR and FQNEAQ (reference sequence). CDR3 protein: CASEIGGQSHEQYF.

This sequence joins TRBV29-1 and TRBJ1-1. The CDR3 length is 12 residues. Germline values: CDR1 SQVTM, CDR2 ANQGSEA. The CDR3 is CSVLVLNTEAFF.

The chain uses TRBV29-1 and TRBJ2-5; TCRdb calls TRBD2, which cannot be checked without DNA. Germline V gives CDR1 SQVTM, CDR2 ANQGSEA. This CDR3 contains 15 residues. The CDR3 loop reads CSVDVLAGPQETQYF.

The chain joins TRBV4-1 to TRBJ2-2; TCRdb proposes TRBD1, but this gene call is untestable without DNA. CDR1 is MGHRA and CDR2 is YSYEKL in the germline V gene. This CDR3 has 22 residues. The CDR3 here is CASSQVRGSVTVARTNTGELFF.

The chain links TRBV29-1 to TRBJ2-1; as DNA is missing, the TRBD1 call by TCRdb cannot be tested. The CDR3 contains 15 residues. Per the germline V gene, CDR1 is SQVTM and CDR2 is ANQGSEA. Here the CDR3 reads CSVEGGQGAYHEQFF.

The rearrangement uses TRBV7-6 and TRBJ2-1; TCRdb proposes TRBD1, but this gene call is untestable without DNA. The germline CDR1 and CDR2 sequences are SGHVS and FNYEAQ. The CDR3 covers 15 residues. Here the CDR3 reads CASSLRGDTYNEQFF.

The CDR3 region is CASSSIAGGTDTQYF. J is TRBJ2-3 and V is TRBV6-4; TCRdb proposes TRBD2, but this gene call is untestable without DNA. Germline CDR1 reads MRHNA; CDR2 reads SNTAGT. The CDR3 covers 15 residues.

The chain combines TRBV7-7 with TRBJ2-1; the TCRdb call, TRBD2, lacks DNA for checking. Germline CDR1 reads SSHAT; CDR2 reads FNYEAQ (reference sequence). This CDR3 is built from 17 residues. The CDR3 is CASSLSPGEERLNEQFF.

The CDR3 is CASSSLRRRQETQYF. V usage is TRBV28 and J usage is TRBJ2-5. CDR3 size: 15 residues. Germline values: CDR1 MDHEN, CDR2 SYDVKM.

The V and J genes are TRBV19 and TRBJ2-1; TCRdb indicates TRBD2, and absent DNA this call remains unverified. The CDR3 runs 14 residues. Germline V gives CDR1 LNHDA, CDR2 SQIVND (reference sequence). The CDR3 sequence: CASIQRGNLNERFF.

The chain employs TRBV5-4 and TRBJ2-4; the TRBD1 assignment by TCRdb is unverifiable without DNA. This CDR3 has 16 residues. Germline lookup yields CDR1 SGHNT and CDR2 YYREEE (reference sequence). The chain's CDR3 is CASSLTGTATTDIQYF.

The CDR3 reads CASSYSTGGAYTF. The V call is TRBV6-5, the J call TRBJ1-2; TCRdb's D call of TRBD1 is untestable without DNA. CDR1 is MNHEY, CDR2 SVGAGI, per germline. This CDR3 comprises 13 residues.

V usage is TRBV5-1 and J usage is TRBJ2-7. This CDR3 region has 13 residues. Germline V gene sequence: CDR1 SGHRS, CDR2 YFSETQ. This CDR3 reads CASSQTSPYEQYF.

The chain's CDR3 is CSVRPLQGVVNTEAFF. The chain couples TRBV29-1 to TRBJ1-1; TCRdb gives TRBD1 as the D gene, but with no DNA this cannot be confirmed. The CDR3 length is 16 residues. The germline V gene encodes CDR1 SQVTM and CDR2 ANQGSEA.

This chain uses TRBV4-1 with TRBJ1-2; TCRdb picks TRBD1, but there is no DNA to check that call. Germline-derived CDR1 and CDR2 are MGHRA and YSYEKL. There are 15 residues in the CDR3. CDR3 sequence: CASSDPDRGSYGYTF.

The chain links TRBV29-1 to TRBJ2-7. Germline CDR1 and CDR2: SQVTM and ANQGSEA. The CDR3 is 12 residues long. CDR3 in amino acids: CSVEVRPYEQYF.

The chain joins TRBV7-6 to TRBJ2-5; checking the TCRdb D call of TRBD1 is not possible without DNA. CDR1 and CDR2 from the germline V gene are SGHVS and FNYEAQ. This CDR3 is 12 amino acids long. CDR3 region: CASSPPDETQYF. The whole variable domain, filled in from reference TRBV7-6 and TRBJ2-5, reads GAGVSQSPRYKVTKRGQDVALRCDPISGHVSLYWYRQALGQGPEFLTYFNYEAQQDKSGLPNDRFSAERPEGSISTLTIQRTEQRDSAMYRCASSPPDETQYFGPGTRLLVL.

The rearrangement links TRBV6-5 to TRBJ2-7; TCRdb picks TRBD2, but there is no DNA to check that call. The CDR3 sequence is 15 residues long. CDR1 and CDR2 from the germline V gene are MNHEY and SVGAGI. CDR3 in amino acids: CASKLGPGPTYEQYF.

This chain links TRBV6-5 with TRBJ2-3; there is no DNA to check the TCRdb D call of TRBD2. The CDR3 is 16 residues long. CDR1 and CDR2 from the germline V gene are MNHEY and SVGAGI. The CDR3 here is CASSYGAGGVTDTQYF.

V is TRBV23-1 and J is TRBJ2-7. TRBV23-1 is reported as an ORF; its role is uncertain. The CDR3 is 15 amino acids. CDR3 residues: CASSHSGRRYYEQYF.